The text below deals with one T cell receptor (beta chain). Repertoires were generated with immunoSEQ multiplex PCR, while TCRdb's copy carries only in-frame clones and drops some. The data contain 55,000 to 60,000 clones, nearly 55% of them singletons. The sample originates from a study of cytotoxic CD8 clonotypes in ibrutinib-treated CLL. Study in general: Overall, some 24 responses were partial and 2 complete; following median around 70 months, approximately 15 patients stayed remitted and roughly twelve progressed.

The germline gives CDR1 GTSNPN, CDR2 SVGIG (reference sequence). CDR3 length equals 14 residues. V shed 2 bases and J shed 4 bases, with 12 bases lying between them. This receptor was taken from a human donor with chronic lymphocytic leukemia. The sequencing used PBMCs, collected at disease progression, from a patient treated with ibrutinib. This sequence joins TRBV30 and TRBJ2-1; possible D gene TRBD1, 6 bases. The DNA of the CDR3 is TGTGCCTGGAGTTCCGGGACACTTTACAATGAGCAGTTCTTC. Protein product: CAWSSGTLYNEQFF.